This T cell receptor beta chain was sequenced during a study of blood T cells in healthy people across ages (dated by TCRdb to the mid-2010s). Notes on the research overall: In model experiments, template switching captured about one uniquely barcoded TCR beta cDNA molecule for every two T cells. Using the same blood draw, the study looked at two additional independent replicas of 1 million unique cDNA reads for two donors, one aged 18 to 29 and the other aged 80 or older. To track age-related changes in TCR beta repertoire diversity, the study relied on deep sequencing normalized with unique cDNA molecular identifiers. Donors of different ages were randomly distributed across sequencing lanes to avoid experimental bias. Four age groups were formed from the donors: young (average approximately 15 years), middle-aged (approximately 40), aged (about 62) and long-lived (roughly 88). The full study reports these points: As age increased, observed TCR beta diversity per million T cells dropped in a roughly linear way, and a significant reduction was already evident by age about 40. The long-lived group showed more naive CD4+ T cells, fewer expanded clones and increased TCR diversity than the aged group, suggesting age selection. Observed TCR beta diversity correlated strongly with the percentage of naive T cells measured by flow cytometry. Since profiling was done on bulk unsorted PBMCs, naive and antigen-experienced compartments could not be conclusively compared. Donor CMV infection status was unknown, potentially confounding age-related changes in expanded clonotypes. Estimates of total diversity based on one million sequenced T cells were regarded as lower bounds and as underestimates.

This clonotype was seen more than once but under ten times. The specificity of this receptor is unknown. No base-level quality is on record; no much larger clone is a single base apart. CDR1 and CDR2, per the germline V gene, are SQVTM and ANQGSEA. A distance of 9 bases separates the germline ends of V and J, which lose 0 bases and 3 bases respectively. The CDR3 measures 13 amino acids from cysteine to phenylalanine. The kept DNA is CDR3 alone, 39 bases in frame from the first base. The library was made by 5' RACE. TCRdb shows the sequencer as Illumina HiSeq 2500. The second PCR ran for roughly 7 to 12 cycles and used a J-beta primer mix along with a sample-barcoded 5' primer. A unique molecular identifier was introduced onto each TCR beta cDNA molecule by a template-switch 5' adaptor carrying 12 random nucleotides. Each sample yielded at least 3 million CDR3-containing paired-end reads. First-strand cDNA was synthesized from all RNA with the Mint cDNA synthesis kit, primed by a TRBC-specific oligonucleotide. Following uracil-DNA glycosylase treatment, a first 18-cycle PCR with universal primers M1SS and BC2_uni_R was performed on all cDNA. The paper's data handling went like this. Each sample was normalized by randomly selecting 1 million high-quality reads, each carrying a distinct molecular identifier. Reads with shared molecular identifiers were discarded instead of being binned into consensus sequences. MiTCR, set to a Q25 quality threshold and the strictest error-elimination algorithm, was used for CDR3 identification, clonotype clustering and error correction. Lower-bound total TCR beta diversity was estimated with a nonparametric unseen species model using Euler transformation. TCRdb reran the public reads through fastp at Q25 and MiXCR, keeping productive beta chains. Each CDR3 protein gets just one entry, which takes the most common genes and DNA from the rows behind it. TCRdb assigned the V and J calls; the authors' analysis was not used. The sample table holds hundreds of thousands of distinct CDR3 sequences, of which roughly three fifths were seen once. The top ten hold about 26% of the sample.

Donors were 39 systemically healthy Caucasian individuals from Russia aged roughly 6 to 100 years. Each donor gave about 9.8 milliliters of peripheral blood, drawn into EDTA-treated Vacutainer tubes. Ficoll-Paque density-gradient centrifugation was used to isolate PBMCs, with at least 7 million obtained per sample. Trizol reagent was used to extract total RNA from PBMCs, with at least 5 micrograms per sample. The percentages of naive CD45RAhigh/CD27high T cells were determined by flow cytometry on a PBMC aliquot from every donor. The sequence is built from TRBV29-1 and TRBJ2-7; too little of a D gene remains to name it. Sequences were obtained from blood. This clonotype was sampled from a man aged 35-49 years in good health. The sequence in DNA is TGCAGCGTTGAAGATGCGACCCTCTACGAGCAGTACTTC. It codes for CSVEDATLYEQYF.